The T cell receptor beta chain described here comes from a study of cytomegalovirus exposure and HLA in healthy donors. Across the whole study: Earlier sequencing of around 190 million T cells yielded nearly 120 million unique TCR beta sequences.

A multiplex PCR was run with 60 Vbeta primers and 13 Jbeta primers. Profiling relied on immunoSEQ multiplex PCR, and the TCRdb table lists in-frame clones only, not all of them. The sample contains some 100,000 clones, about 80% of which appear only once. This donor's CMV serostatus is unrecorded. V was pared by 6 bases and J by 6 bases, with 8 bases of the junction left unmatched. The germline gives CDR1 KGHSH, CDR2 LQKENI. The CDR3 spans 14 residues. Study results and caveats: Most sequenced TCRs were rare (though some public TCRs occurred in many donors).

About this clone: As yet, its antigen is unknown.

The chain carries TRBV18 and TRBJ2-7, with 10 bases aligning to TRBD1. Sequencing was carried out using PBMCs. This TCR derives from a human donor in good health. The CDR3 DNA reads TGTGCCAGCTCCGGGACAGGGGAGTTTTTCGAGCAGTACTTC. Its protein is CASSGTGEFFEQYF.